The next 10 T cell receptor beta chains were all read from a single sample in a study of a mutant IDH1 vaccine in newly diagnosed glioma. Profiling relied on immunoSEQ multiplex PCR, and the TCRdb table lists in-frame clones only, not all of them. The table records about 58,000 clones, roughly four fifths of them present only once. No antigen is known for these receptors. The time point was: week 5, during vaccination. Each dose of the vaccine consisted of 300 ug of mutant IDH1 20-mer peptide, with topical imiquimod. The input for sequencing was PBMCs, taken from a glioma patient whose treatment included an IDH1 peptide vaccine. These receptors all stem from a woman in her forties or fifties with glioma.

J is TRBJ1-2 and V is TRBV18, with TRBD1 as a possible D gene (5 bases). The length of the CDR3 is 13 residues. V lost 6 bases and J 1 base, leaving 9 bases between the germline ends. Germline CDR1 reads KGHSH; CDR2 reads LQKENI. The CDR3 is CASSPDSNYGYTF. As DNA, the CDR3 is TGTGCCAGCTCGCCTGACAGTAACTATGGCTACACCTTC.

The V call is TRBV7-9, the J call TRBJ1-4, with 7 bases aligning to TRBD1. The CDR3 is 16 amino acids. V lost 3 bases, J lost 5 bases, and 9 bases stayed unmatched. Germline loops: CDR1 SEHNR, CDR2 FQNEAQ (reference sequence). CDR3 nucleotides: TGTGCCAGCAGCTTTATCATCGGGACAGCCAATGAAAAACTGTTTTTT. Translation gives CASSFIIGTANEKLFF.

This chain connects TRBV19 to TRBJ2-7; D might be TRBD2 (6 bases). CDR1 is LNHDA and CDR2 is SQIVND in the germline V gene (reference sequence). The CDR3 loop spans 14 amino acids. The ends were cut back, 5 bases at V and 1 base at J, with 12 bases in the middle. CDR3 residues: CASSAGTLSYEQYF. In nucleotides, the CDR3 is TGTGCCAGTAGTGCCGGGACTCTGTCCTACGAGCAGTACTTC.

In DNA form, the CDR3 reads TGTGCCAGTAGTCGTATGGGACAGGGGGCTTGGAACACCATATATTTT. Protein: CASSRMGQGAWNTIYF. The J gene is TRBJ1-3, the V gene TRBV19, with 12 positions matching TRBD1. Germline V gene lookup returns CDR1 LNHDA and CDR2 SQIVND (reference sequence). CDR3 length equals 16 residues. V trimming: 5 bases; J trimming: 7 bases; junction bases outside the gene matches: 9.

V and J are TRBV9 and TRBJ2-1; the match to TRBD1 covers 7 bases. CDR3 length: 15 residues. V shed 1 base and J 3 bases; nucleotides not matched to a gene: 4. Germline V gene lookup returns CDR1 SGDLS and CDR2 YYNGEE. The CDR3 nucleotides are TGTGCCAGCAGCGTAACGACAGGGAACTACAATGAGCAGTTCTTC. Translating gives CASSVTTGNYNEQFF.

This chain joins TRBV29-1 and TRBJ2-6, with TRBD2 matching 8 bases. The CDR3 runs to 17 residues. V trimming: 7 bases; J trimming: 0 bases; junction bases outside the gene matches: 11. The V gene's germline CDR1 is SQVTM and CDR2 ANQGSEA. The DNA for the CDR3 is TGCAGCGCCGTCCCCGGGACTAGAACCTCTGGGGCCAACGTCCTGACTTTC. Protein product: CSAVPGTRTSGANVLTF.

About this clone: Other DNA sequences from this sample encode an identical CDR3 as well. This sequence joins TRBV4-3 and TRBJ2-2; D remains unclear. The ends were cut back, 3 bases at V and 7 bases at J, with 9 bases in the middle. The CDR3 runs to 13 residues. From germline, CDR1 is LGHNA and CDR2 YSLEER. The CDR3: CASSQDRGGELFF. CDR3 nucleotide sequence: TGCGCCAGCAGCCAGGACCGCGGCGGGGAGCTGTTTTTT.

The rearrangement uses TRBV19 and TRBJ2-7; a possible D gene is TRBD2 (6 bases). The V end was cut by 5 bases, the J end by 4 bases, with 21 bases between. Germline V gene sequence: CDR1 LNHDA, CDR2 SQIVND (reference sequence). This CDR3 comprises 16 residues. The CDR3 DNA sequence: TGTGCCAGTAGTCGACTCACCTCGGGACTGTATTACGAGCAGTACTTC. Residues: CASSRLTSGLYYEQYF.

The V gene is TRBV9, the J gene TRBJ1-6; maybe TRBD1 (5 bases). The CDR3 covers 16 residues. Trimming stripped 2 bases from V and 8 bases from J, with 17 bases between. Germline lookup yields CDR1 SGDLS and CDR2 YYNGEE. This CDR3 is CASSVGGNRGDSPLHF. In nucleotides, the CDR3 is TGTGCCAGCAGCGTCGGGGGGAACCGGGGGGATTCACCCCTCCACTTT.

The chain couples TRBV4-1 to TRBJ2-1, with 9 bases matching TRBD1. J lost 9 bases, V lost 4 bases, and 7 bases had no gene match. The germline gives CDR1 MGHRA, CDR2 YSYEKL. The CDR3 has 14 amino acids. The CDR3 protein is CASSLRDREGEQFF. DNA for the CDR3: TGCGCCAGCAGCCTCCGGGACAGGGAAGGTGAGCAGTTCTTC.